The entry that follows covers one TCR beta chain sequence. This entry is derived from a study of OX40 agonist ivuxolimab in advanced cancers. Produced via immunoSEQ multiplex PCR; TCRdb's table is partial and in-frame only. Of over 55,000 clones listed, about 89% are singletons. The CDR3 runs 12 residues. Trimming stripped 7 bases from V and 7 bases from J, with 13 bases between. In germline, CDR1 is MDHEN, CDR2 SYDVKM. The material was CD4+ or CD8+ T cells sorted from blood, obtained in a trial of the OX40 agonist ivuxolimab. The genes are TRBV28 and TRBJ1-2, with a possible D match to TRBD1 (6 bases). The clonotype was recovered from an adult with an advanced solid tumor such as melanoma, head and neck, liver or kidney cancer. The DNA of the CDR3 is TGTGCCAGCACCGGGGGCACGAGTGGCTACACCTTC. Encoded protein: CASTGGTSGYTF.